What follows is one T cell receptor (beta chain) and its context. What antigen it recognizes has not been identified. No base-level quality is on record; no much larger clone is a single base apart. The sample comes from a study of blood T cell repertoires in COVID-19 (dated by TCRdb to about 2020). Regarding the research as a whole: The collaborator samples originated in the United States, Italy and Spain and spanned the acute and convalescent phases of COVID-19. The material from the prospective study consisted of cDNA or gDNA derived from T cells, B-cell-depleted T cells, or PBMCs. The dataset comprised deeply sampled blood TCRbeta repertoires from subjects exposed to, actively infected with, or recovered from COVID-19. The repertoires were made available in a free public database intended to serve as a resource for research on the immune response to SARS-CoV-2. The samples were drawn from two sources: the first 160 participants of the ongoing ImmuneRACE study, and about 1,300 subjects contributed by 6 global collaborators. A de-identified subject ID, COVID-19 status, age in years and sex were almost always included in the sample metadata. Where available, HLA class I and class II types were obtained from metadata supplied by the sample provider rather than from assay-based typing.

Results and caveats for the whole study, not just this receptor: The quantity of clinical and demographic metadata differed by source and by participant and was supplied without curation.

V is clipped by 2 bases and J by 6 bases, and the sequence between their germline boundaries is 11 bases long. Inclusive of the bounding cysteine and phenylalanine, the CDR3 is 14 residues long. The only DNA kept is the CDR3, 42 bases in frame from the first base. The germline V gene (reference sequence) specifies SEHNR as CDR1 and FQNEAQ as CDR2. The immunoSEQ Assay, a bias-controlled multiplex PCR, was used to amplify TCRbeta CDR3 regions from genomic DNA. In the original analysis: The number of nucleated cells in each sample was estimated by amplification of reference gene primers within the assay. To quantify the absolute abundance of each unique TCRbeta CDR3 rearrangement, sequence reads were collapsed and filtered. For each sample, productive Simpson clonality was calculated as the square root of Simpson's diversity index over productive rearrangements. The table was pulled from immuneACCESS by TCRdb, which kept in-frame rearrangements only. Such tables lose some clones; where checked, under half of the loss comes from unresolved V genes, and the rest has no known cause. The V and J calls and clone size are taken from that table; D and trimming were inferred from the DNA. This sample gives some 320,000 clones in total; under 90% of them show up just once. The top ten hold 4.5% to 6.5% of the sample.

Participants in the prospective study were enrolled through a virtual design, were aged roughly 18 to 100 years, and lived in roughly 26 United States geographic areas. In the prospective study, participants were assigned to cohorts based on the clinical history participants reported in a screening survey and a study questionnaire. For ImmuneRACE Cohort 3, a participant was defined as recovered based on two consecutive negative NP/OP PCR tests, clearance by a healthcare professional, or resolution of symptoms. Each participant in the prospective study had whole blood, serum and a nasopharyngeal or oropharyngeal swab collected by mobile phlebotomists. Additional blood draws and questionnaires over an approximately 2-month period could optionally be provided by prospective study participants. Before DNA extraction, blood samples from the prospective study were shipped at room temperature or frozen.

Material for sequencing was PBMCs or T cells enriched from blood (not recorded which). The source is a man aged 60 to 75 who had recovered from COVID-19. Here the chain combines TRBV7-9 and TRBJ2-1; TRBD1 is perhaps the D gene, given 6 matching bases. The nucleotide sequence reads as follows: TGTGCCAGCAGCTTAATTTCAGGGGTCAATGAGCAGTTCTTC. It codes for CASSLISGVNEQFF.